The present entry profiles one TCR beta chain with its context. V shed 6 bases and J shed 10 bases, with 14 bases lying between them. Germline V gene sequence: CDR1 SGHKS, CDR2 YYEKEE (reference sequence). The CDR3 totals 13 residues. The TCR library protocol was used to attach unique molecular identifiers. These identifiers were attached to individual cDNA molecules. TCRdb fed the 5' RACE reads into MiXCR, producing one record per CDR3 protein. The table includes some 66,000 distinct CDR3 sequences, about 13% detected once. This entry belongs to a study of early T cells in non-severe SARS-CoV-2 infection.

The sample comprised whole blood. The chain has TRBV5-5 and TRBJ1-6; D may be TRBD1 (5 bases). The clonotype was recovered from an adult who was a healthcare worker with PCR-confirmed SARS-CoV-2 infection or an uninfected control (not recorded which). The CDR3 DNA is TGTGCCAGCAACCGTGGGGAGGGGTCACCCCTCCACTTT. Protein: CASNRGEGSPLHF. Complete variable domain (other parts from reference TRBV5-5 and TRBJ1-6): DAGVTQSPTHLIKTRGQQVTLRCSPISGHKSVSWYQQVLGQGPQFIFQYYEKEERGRGNFPDRFSARQFPNYSSELNVNALLLGDSALYLCASNRGEGSPLHFGNGTRLTVT.